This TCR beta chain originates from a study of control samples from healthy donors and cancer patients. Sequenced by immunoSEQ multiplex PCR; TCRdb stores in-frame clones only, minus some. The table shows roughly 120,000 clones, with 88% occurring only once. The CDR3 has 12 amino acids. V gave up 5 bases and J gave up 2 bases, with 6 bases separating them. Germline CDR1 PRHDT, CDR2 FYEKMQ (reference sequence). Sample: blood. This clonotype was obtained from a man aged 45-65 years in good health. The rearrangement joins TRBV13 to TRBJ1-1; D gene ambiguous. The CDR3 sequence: CASSPDNTEAFF. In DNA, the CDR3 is TGTGCCAGCAGCCCGGATAACACTGAAGCTTTCTTT.